This T cell receptor (beta chain) was recorded in a study of T-cell reconstitution after alpha-beta-depleted transplantation in children. It was with unique molecular identifiers that the TCRbeta library was prepared. TCRdb passed the PCR reads through MiXCR, listing each CDR3 protein once. The table lists roughly 30,000 distinct CDR3 sequences, roughly 6.5% of them singletons. Regarding this clonotype: Its antigen remains unknown.

Germline V gene sequence: CDR1 LNHDA, CDR2 SQIVND (reference sequence). V was shortened by 3 bases and J by 4 bases, with 10 bases between the two germline ends. The length of the CDR3 is 13 residues. General observations from the study: Roughly two months post-transplant, alpha-beta T cells reportedly originated from several hundred graft clones that had expanded.

Sequences were derived from peripheral blood, sampled 60 days after TCRalphabeta/CD19-depleted stem cell transplant. The TCR originated in a child under three years old who had a stem cell transplant for acute myeloid leukemia, so the T cells may come from the graft donor. The chain recombines TRBV19 with TRBJ2-7, with D perhaps TRBD2 (6 bases). Here the CDR3 reads CASSMIAEYEQYF. CDR3 bases: TGTGCCAGTAGTATGATAGCGGAATACGAGCAGTACTTC.